The present TCR beta chain was sequenced within a study of cytomegalovirus exposure and HLA in healthy donors. With respect to this clone: Its cognate antigen is unknown.

PCR used 60 Vbeta primers and 13 Jbeta primers. TCRdb's table, derived via immunoSEQ multiplex PCR, lists solely in-frame clones and lacks some. Of approximately 180,000 clones listed, around 75% were seen once; the top ten hold about 2%. Every donor was a healthy person donating bone marrow. The study's findings and limits: Sequencing had likely introduced a cluster of highly shared sequence variants as an artifact. Listed as cytomegalovirus-associated were 150 to 200 TCR beta chains. Later genetic work tied a missense DCLRE1C variant to beta-chain V and J trimming.

V was pared by 1 base and J by 5 bases, with 9 bases between. Per germline, CDR1 SGHNT and CDR2 YYREEE (reference sequence). The CDR3 extends over 13 amino acids. The TCR originated in a woman aged 25-40 years in good health and CMV-seronegative. The sequenced material came from PBMCs. V usage is TRBV5-4 and J usage is TRBJ1-2; D uncertain. The CDR3 DNA follows: TGTGCCAGCAGCTTGAGCATTGTGTATGGCTACACCTTC. Translation gives CASSLSIVYGYTF.